This T cell receptor beta chain was found in a study of blood T cell repertoires in COVID-19. Study-wide background: The origin of the acute and convalescent COVID-19 samples was the United States, Italy and Spain. T cells, B-cell-depleted T cells, or PBMCs provided the cDNA or gDNA that served as material.

Germline CDR1 LNHDA, CDR2 SQIVND (reference sequence). Trimming pared 3 bases from V and 2 bases from J, leaving 10 bases between. The CDR3 spans 14 residues. As handled by the study authors: Cell counts per sample came from amplifying reference gene primers. Using immunoSEQ multiplex PCR, the repertoire was profiled, and TCRdb retains in-frame clones only, with some absent. V, J and clone size derive from that table, while D and trimming were established from the DNA sequence. The table has approximately 260,000 clones, approximately 92% seen once; the top ten hold 4% to 5%. The chain recombines TRBV19 with TRBJ1-2; no clear D gene. The specimen was peripheral blood. The receptor comes from a woman aged 35 to 49 who had recovered from COVID-19. CDR3 DNA: TGTGCCAGTAGTATCGTTTTGCAGAACTATGGCTACACCTTC. Its protein is CASSIVLQNYGYTF.